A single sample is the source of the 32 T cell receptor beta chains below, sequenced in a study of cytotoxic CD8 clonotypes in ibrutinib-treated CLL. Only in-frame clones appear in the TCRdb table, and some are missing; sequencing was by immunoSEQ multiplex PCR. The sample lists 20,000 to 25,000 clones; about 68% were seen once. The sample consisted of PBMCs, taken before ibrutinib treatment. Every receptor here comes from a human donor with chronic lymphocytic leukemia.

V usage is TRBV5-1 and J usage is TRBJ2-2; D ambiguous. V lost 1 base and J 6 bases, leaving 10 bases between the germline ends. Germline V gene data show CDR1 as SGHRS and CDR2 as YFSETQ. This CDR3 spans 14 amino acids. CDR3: CASSLSDLAGELFF. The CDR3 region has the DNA TGCGCCAGCAGCTTGTCGGACCTAGCCGGGGAGCTGTTTTTT.

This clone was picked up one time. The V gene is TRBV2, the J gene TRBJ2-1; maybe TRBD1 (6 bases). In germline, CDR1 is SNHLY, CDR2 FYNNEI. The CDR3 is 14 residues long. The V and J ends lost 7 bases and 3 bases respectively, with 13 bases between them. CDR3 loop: CASKLDRHYNEQFF. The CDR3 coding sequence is TGTGCCAGCAAGTTGGACAGACACTACAATGAGCAGTTCTTC.

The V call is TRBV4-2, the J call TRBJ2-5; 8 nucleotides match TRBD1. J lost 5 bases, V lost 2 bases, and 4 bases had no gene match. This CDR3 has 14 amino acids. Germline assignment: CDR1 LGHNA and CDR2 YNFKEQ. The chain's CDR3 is CASSQHYRGETQYF. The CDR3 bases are TGTGCCAGCAGCCAACATTACAGGGGGGAGACCCAGTACTTC.

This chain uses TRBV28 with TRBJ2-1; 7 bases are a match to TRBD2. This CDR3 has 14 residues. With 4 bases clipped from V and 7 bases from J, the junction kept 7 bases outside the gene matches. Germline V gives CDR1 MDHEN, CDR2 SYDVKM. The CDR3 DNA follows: TGTGCCAGCAGTTCCGGGAGGCCGGGGAATGAGCAGTTCTTC. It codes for CASSSGRPGNEQFF.

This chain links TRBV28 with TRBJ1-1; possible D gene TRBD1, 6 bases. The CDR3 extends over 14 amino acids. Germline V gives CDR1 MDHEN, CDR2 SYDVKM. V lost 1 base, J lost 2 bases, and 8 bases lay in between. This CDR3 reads CASSLLGHNTEAFF. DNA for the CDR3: TGTGCCAGCAGTTTATTGGGACATAACACTGAAGCTTTCTTT. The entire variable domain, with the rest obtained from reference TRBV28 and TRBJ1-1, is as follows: DVKVTQSSRYLVKRTGEKVFLECVQDMDHENMFWYRQDPGLGLRLIYFSYDVKMKEKGDIPEGYSVSREKKERFSLILESASTNQTSMYLCASSLLGHNTEAFFGQGTRLTVV.

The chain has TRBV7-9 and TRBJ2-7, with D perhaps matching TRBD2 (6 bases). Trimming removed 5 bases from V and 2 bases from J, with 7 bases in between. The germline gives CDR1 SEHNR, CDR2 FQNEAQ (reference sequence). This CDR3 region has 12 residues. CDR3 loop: CASSSGPYEQYF. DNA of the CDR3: TGTGCCAGCAGCAGCGGGCCCTACGAGCAGTACTTC.

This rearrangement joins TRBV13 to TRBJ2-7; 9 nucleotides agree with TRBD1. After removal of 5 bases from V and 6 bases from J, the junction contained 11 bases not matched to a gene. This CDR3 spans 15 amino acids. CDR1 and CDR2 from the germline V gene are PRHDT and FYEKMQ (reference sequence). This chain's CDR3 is CASSDRDRVVGEQYF. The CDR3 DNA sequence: TGTGCCAGCAGCGACCGGGACAGGGTTGTCGGCGAGCAGTACTTC.

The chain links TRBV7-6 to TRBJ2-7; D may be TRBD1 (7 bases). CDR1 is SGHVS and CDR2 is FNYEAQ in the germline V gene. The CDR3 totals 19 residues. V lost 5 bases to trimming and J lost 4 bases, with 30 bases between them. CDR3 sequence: CASSVWTGPGTPIIYEQYF. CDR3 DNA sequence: TGTGCCAGCAGCGTTTGGACAGGCCCCGGGACTCCTATTATATACGAGCAGTACTTC.

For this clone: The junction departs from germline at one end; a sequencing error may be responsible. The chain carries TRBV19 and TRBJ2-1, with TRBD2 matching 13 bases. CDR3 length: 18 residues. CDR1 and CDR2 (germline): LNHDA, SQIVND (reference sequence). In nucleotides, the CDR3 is TGTGCCAGTAGTATTAAAAGGACTAGCGGGAGCCCTCTATCTGAGAAGTTCTTC. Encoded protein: CASSIKRTSGSPLSEKFF.

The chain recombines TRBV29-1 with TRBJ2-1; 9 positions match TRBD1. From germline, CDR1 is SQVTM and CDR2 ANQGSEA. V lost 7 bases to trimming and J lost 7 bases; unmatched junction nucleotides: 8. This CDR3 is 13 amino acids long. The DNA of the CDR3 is TGCAGCGGCCGGACAGGGGACTGGAATGAGCAGTTCTTC. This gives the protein CSGRTGDWNEQFF.

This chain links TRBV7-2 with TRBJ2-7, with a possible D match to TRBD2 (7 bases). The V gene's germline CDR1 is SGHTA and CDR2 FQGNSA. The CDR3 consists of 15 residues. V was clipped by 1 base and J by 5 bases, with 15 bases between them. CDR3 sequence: CASSLEGRGEHEQYF. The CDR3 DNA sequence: TGTGCCAGCAGCTTAGAGGGGAGGGGGGAACACGAGCAGTACTTC.

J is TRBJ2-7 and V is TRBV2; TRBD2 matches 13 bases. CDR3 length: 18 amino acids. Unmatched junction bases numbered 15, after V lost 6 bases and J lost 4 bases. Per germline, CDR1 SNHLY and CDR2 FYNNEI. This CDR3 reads CASRGTSGATARSYEQYF. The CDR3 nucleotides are TGTGCCAGCAGGGGGACTAGCGGGGCCACCGCCAGGAGTTACGAGCAGTACTTC.

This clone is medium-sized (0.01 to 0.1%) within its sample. CDR3 in amino acids: CASSLSVSTIKETQYF. CDR3 sequence (DNA): TGTGCCAGCAGTTTATCTGTTTCTACGATCAAAGAGACCCAGTACTTC. V is TRBV27 and J is TRBJ2-5; D is unresolved. Trimming stripped 0 bases from V and 3 bases from J, with 14 bases between. CDR3 length equals 16 residues. Per germline, CDR1 MNHEY and CDR2 SMNVEV (reference sequence).

CDR3 coding DNA: TGTGCCAGCAGCCCCCGGACTAGCGGGAGATACGAGCAGTACTTC. It codes for CASSPRTSGRYEQYF. The genes are TRBV5-6 and TRBJ2-7; 13 nucleotides align to TRBD2. Germline assignment: CDR1 SGHDT and CDR2 YYEEEE. The CDR3 is 15 amino acids. The V and J ends lost 4 bases and 4 bases, in that order; junction bases with no gene match: 5.

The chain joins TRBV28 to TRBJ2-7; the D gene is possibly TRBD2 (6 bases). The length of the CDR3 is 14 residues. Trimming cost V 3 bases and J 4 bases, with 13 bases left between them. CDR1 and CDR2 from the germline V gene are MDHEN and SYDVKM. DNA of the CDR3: TGTGCCAGCAGTTTCGGGGGAGTTATGTACGAGCAGTACTTC. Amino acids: CASSFGGVMYEQYF.

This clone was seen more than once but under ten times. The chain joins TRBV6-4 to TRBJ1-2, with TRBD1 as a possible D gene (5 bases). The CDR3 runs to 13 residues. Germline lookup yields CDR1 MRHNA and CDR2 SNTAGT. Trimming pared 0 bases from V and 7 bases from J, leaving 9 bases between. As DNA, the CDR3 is TGTGCCAGCAGTGACTCTCCAGGGTTTGGCTACACCTTC. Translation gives CASSDSPGFGYTF.

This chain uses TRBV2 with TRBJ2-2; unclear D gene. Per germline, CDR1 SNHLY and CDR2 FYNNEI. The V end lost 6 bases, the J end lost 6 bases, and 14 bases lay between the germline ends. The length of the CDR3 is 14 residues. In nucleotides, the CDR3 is TGTGCCAGCAGCCGAGACCCCCTCGCCGGGGAGCTGTTTTTT. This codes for CASSRDPLAGELFF. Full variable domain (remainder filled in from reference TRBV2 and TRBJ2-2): EPEVTQTPSHQVTQMGQEVILRCVPISNHLYFYWYRQILGQKVEFLVSFYNNEISEKSEIFDDQFSVERPDGSNFTLKIRSTKLEDSAMYFCASSRDPLAGELFFGEGSRLTVL.

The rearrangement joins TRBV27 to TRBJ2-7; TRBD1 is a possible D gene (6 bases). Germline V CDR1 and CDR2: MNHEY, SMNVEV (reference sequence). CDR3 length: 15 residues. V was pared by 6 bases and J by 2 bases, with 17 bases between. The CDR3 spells CASSEGVGKTYEQYF. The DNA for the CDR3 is TGTGCCAGCAGCGAGGGGGTTGGGAAGACCTACGAGCAGTACTTC.

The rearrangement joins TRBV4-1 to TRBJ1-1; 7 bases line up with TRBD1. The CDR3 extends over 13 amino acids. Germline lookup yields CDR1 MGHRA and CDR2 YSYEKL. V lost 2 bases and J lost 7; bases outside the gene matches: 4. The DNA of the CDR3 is TGCGCCAGCAGCCAAATAGGGGGCGGTGAAGCTTTCTTT. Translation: CASSQIGGGEAFF.

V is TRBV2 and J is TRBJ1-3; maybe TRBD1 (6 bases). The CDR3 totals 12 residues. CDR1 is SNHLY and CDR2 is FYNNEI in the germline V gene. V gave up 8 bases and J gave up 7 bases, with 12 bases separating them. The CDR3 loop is CASVGGQNTIYF. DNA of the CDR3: TGTGCCAGCGTTGGGGGGCAGAACACCATATATTTT.

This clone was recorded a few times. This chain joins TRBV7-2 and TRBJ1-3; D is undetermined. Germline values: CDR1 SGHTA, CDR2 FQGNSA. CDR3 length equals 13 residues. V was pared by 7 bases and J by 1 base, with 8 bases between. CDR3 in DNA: TGTGCCAGCAACCTGCGATCTGGAAACACCATATATTTT. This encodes CASNLRSGNTIYF.

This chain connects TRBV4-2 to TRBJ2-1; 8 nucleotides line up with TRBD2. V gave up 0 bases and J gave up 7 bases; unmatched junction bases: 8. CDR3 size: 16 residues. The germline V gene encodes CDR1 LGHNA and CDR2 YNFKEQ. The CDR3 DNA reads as TGTGCCAGCAGCCAAGATAATGAGCGGGAGCTGAATGAGCAGTTCTTC. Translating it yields CASSQDNERELNEQFF.

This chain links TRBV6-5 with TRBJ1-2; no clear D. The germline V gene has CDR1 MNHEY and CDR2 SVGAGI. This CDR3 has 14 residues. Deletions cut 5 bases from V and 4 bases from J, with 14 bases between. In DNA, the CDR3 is TGTGCCAGCAGTGGGTCGGAAAAGGGCTATGGCTACACCTTC. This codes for CASSGSEKGYGYTF.

The CDR3 here is CASSSVAGLSYNEQFF. The CDR3 DNA sequence: TGTGCCAGCAGTTCCGTCGCAGGATTATCCTACAATGAGCAGTTCTTC. J is TRBJ2-1 and V is TRBV6-6; the D is unclear. The V gene lost 4 bases and the J gene lost 1 base, with 14 bases spanning the gap. CDR1 is MNHNY, CDR2 SVGAGI, per germline (reference sequence). The CDR3 spans 16 residues.

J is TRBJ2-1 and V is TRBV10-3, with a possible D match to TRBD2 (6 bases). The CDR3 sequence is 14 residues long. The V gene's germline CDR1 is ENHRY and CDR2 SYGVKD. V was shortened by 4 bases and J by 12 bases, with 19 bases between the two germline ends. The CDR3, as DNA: TGTGCCATCAGTGGGCCGGGACTCCCGCGGTGGCAGTTCTTC. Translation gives CAISGPGLPRWQFF.

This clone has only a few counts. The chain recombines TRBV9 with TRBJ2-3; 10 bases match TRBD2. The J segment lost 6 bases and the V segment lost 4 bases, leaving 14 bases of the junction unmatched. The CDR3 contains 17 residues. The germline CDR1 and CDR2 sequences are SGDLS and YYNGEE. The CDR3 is CASSPPLASGSGDTQYF. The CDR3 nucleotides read TGTGCCAGCAGCCCTCCCTTGGCTAGCGGGAGTGGGGATACGCAGTATTTT.

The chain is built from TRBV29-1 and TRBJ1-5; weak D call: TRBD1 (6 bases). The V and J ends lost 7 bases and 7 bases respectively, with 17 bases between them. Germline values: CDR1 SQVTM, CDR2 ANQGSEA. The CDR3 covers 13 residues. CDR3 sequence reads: CSASRGGGQPQHF. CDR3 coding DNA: TGCAGCGCTTCCAGGGGTGGAGGACAGCCCCAGCATTTT.

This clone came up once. CDR3 residues: CASYRTGVLYTEAFF. As DNA, the CDR3 is TGTGCCAGCTATCGGACAGGGGTTTTGTACACTGAAGCTTTCTTT. V and J are TRBV6-6 and TRBJ1-1; the match to TRBD1 covers 9 bases. The CDR3 has 15 residues. Germline lookup yields CDR1 MNHNY and CDR2 SVGAGI (reference sequence). V lost 8 bases to trimming and J lost 3 bases; unmatched junction nucleotides: 10.

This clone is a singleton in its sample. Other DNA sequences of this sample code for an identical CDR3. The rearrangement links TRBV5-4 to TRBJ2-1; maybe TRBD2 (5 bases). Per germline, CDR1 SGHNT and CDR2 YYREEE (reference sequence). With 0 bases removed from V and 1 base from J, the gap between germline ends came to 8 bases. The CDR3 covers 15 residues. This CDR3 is CASSLARGSYNEQFF. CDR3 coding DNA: TGTGCCAGCAGCTTGGCTCGGGGATCCTACAATGAGCAGTTCTTC.

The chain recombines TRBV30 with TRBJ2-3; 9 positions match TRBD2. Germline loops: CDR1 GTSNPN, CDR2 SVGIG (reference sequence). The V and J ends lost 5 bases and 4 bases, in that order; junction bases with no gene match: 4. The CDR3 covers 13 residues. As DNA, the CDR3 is TGTGCCTGGGCGGGAGGGGGCCCAGATACGCAGTATTTT. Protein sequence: CAWAGGGPDTQYF.

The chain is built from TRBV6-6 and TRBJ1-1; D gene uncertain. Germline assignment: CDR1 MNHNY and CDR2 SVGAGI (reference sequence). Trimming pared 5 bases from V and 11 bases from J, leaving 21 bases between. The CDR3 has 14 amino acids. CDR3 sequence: CASSHHGPPDGAFF. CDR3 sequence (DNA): TGTGCCAGCAGTCACCACGGCCCCCCTGATGGGGCTTTCTTT.

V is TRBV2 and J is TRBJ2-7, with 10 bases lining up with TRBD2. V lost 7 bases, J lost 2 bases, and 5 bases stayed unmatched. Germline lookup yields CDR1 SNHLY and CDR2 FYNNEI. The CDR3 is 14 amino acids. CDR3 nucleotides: TGTGCCAGCACCTCTAGCGGGAGTGCCTACGAGCAGTACTTC. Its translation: CASTSSGSAYEQYF.